What follows is one T cell receptor (beta chain) and its context. This receptor's antigen is unknown. Base qualities are not at hand, and no much larger clone is one base apart. The library was made by PCR. The data were produced on an Illumina HiSeq 2000. TCRdb reran the public reads through fastp at Q25 and MiXCR, keeping productive beta chains. A single entry per CDR3 protein holds the most common genes and DNA from its merged rows. This sample lists 9,500 to 15,000 distinct CDR3 sequences; roughly 51% were detected once. Around 40% of the sample belongs to the ten largest clones. These data belong to a study of tumor-infiltrating lymphocytes in oesophageal squamous cell carcinoma (dated by TCRdb to the mid-2010s). Its CDR3 holds 14 amino acids, cysteine through phenylalanine. Only the CDR3 part of the read is kept: 42 bases, read in frame from the first base. CDR1 and CDR2 are read off the germline V gene as SGHTA and FQGTGA. Trimming at the junction amounts to 5 bases on V and 11 bases on J, and the germline ends lie 21 bases apart.

Here the chain combines TRBV7-3 and TRBJ2-5; perhaps TRBD2 is the D gene, with 6 bases matching. The TCR sequence derives from a female donor with esophageal squamous cell carcinoma. Sequencing used esophageal tumor tissue. The CDR3 corresponds to CASSPGLEGIEQYF. The sequenced DNA: TGTGCCAGCAGCCCCGGACTGGAGGGCATTGAGCAGTACTTC. The CDR3, completed at both ends by the reference TRBV7-3 and TRBJ2-5 genes, gives the full variable domain GAGVSQTPSNKVTEKGKYVELRCDPISGHTALYWYRQSLGQGPEFLIYFQGTGAADDSGLPNDRFFAVRPEGSVSTLKIQRTERGDSAVYLCASSPGLEGIEQYFGPGTRLLVL.